What follows describes a single T cell receptor beta chain. Its antigen remains unidentified. Base qualities are missing; no much larger clone stands one base away. To be included, a participant needed at least one PBMC sample from before ART initiation plus at least two post-ART samples. Treatment was received in the United States of America by all participants with HIV. Before DNA extraction, cryopreserved samples of roughly 0.9-11 million PBMC were thawed and then washed. At the time of the earliest PBMC sample, participants with HIV were aged between about 23 and 54 years. Each participant contributed PBMC samples from 1-4 timepoints before ART initiation and 2-8 timepoints after ART initiation, with a median of 7 samples. Serial HIV viral load, CD4+ T-cell count, ART history and demographic data were obtained for every participant. Using a Qiagen kit on a QIAcube, genomic DNA was extracted from unsorted PBMC, with samples processed in batches of 12.

The data stem from a study of long-term antiretroviral therapy in people with HIV (dated 2022 in TCRdb). As for the study more broadly: The earliest samples were collected roughly a decade before the 2015 WHO recommendation for immediate ART, at a time when ART was usually postponed until CD4 counts fell. Of the roughly 30 participants with HIV, fewer than twelve were female. No cross-contamination during QIAcube processing turned up in test extractions that ran a monoclonal T-cell line alongside 33 polyclonal samples. A total of 192 cryopreserved PBMC samples were contributed to the cohort by 30 adults with confirmed HIV infection, with samples collected serially over a mean of approximately six years (range 1-12). A retrospective serial study tested whether ART initiation and durable HIV suppression were associated with changes in peripheral blood TRB repertoire composition and diversity. Results and caveats for the whole study, not just this receptor: Inferences about post-ART repertoire changes were limited because no data were available on ART adherence, viral resistance or therapy changes. Because PBMC availability was limited, only the TCR beta chain was sequenced, with no alpha chain pairing. Unsorted PBMC were profiled instead of sorted CD4+ and CD8+ T cells because pre-ART samples had limited cell numbers. The samples were dated from about 2003 to 2018, and the ART regimens that were used may be less effective than current ART regimens. Compared with controls, HIV repertoires had narrower CDR3 length ranges, and the network structure pointed to an antigen-experienced repertoire that shifted only slightly toward naive after ART. Starting ART was linked to a significant rise in TRB diversity, yet even with long-term ART the diversity remained significantly lower than in transplant donor controls. The repertoire was dominated across all time points by expanded TRB clones identified before ART initiation, although this dominance was seen to fluctuate and to decrease in many PLHIV after ART.

The germline ends are 12 bases apart after V is trimmed by 9 bases and J by 4 bases. Sequences SNHLY (CDR1) and FYNNEI (CDR2) are obtained from the germline V gene. From cysteine to phenylalanine, the CDR3 is 13 amino acids long. Of all the DNA, just the CDR3 is kept, 39 bases in frame from base 1. The immunoSEQ hsTCRB v3.0 assay was used at survey level resolution for TRB variable region sequencing. A depth of about 35,000-50,000 T-cell genomes per sample was targeted for TRB sequencing. TRB libraries were pooled and sequenced on an Illumina MiSeq using a v3 150-cycle kit. The study's own analysis went as follows. Analysis of repertoires was carried out in R inside a reproducible Nextflow workflow spanning QC, data transformation and analysis. LymphoSeq2, an R package for exploring AIRR-Seq data, was used to implement the custom analyses. Several samples yielding fewer than 5000 total TRB sequences were excluded, leaving 188 analyzed HIV repertoires. Of the 188 retained HIV repertoires, 55 to 60 were collected before and about 130 after ART initiation. Repertoires were downsampled to 5000 TRB nucleotide sequences, and summary statistics were averaged over 100 downsampling iterations. Only TRB sequences with CDR3 regions of at least seven amino acids were retained for analysis. Diversity was assessed using a clonality score derived from Shannon entropy and using the Gini coefficient. Repertoire networks linked the top 5000 CDR3 amino acid sequences whenever two sequences differed by an edit distance of one. For TRB CDR3 amino acid sequences, antigen specificity groups and MHC restriction were predicted with GLIPH2. Known CMV, EBV, HIV or tissue antigen associations were flagged by matching CDR3 amino acid sequences against VDJdb and McPAS-TCR. Pre-ART, post-ART and control groups were compared with Wilcoxon signed-rank tests and Holm-Bonferroni correction. TCRdb retrieved this table from immuneACCESS and kept in-frame rearrangements only. Not all clones are present; in checked studies, unresolved V genes account for under half, and no reason is known for the remainder. That table gives V, J and clone size, and the DNA gave D and trimming. This sample comprises 24,000 or so clones, over 85% of them detected only once. The ten largest clones capture approximately 2.2% of the sample.

The starting material was unsorted PBMCs, obtained about 4.7 years after starting antiretroviral therapy. Rearrangement joined TRBV2 to TRBJ1-4; TRBD1 could be the D gene, as 5 bases match. The receptor's source is a woman between 45 and 60 years old with HIV. The DNA is as follows: TGTGCCAGTAACCGGGACTATAATGAAAAACTGTTTTTT. Its coded protein is CASNRDYNEKLFF.